This T cell receptor (beta chain) was identified in a study of blood T cell repertoires in COVID-19. Study details: PBMCs, B-cell-depleted T cells, or T cells were the source of the cDNA or gDNA that made up the material.

In the original processing: By means of reference gene primer amplification, nucleated cell counts were estimated. TCRdb keeps only in-frame clones here, not all; method: immunoSEQ multiplex PCR. The DNA gave D and trimming, while V, J and clone size come from that table. The sample lists 150,000 to 200,000 clones; around 80% were seen once. Participant-given clinical history determined each cohort assignment. The source is a man aged 50 to 60 who had recovered from COVID-19. The sequencing sample was made of PBMCs or T cells enriched from blood (not recorded which).

Here the CDR3 reads CASSRVNEQFF. CDR3 in DNA: TGTGCCAGCAGCAGGGTCAATGAGCAGTTCTTC. The chain joins TRBV6-5 to TRBJ2-1, with D perhaps matching TRBD1 (5 bases). Germline V gives CDR1 MNHEY, CDR2 SVGAGI. This CDR3 spans 11 amino acids. V lost 6 bases and J lost 6, with 6 bases in between.